This T cell receptor beta chain emerged from a study of T cells in Graves' hyperthyroidism and ophthalmopathy. The CDR3 sequence is 14 residues long. The germline V gene encodes CDR1 SNHLY and CDR2 FYNNEI. V lost 6 bases to trimming and J lost 4 bases; unmatched junction nucleotides: 7. TCR beta CDR3 regions were amplified from RNA. During a first-round RT-PCR of the TCR CDR3, the HTBI primer set was used. MiXCR, applied by TCRdb to the multiplex PCR reads, yields one record per CDR3 protein. This table has roughly 170,000 distinct CDR3 sequences, about 18% appearing once. Patients aged 18 to 65 had newly diagnosed hyperthyroidism lasting under 2 months. Each diagnosis drew on symptoms, thyroxine, TRAb, thyroid ultrasound and orbital computed tomography findings.

The sequence was obtained from a woman in her forties or fifties with Graves' hyperthyroidism. Source material: blood. V gene TRBV2 combines with J gene TRBJ2-7; 9 positions agree with TRBD1. The CDR3 nucleotides read TGTGCCAGCAGGGGGACAGGGTTAACATACGAGCAGTACTTC. As protein: CASRGTGLTYEQYF.